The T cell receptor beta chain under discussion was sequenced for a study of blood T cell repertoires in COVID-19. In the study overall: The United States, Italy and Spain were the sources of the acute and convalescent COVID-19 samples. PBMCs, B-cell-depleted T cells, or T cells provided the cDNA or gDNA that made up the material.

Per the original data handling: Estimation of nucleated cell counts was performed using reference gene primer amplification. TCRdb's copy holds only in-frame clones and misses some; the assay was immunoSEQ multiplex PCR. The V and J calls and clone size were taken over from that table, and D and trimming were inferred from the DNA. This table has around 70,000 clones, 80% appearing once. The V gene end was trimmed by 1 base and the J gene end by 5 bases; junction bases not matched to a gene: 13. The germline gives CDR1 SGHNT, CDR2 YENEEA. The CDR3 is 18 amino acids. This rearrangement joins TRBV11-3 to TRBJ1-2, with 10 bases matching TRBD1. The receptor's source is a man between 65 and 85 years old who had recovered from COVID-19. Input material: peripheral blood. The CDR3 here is CASSLAPGQGKGFYGYTF. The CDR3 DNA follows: TGTGCCAGCAGCTTAGCTCCGGGACAGGGGAAAGGCTTTTATGGCTACACCTTC.